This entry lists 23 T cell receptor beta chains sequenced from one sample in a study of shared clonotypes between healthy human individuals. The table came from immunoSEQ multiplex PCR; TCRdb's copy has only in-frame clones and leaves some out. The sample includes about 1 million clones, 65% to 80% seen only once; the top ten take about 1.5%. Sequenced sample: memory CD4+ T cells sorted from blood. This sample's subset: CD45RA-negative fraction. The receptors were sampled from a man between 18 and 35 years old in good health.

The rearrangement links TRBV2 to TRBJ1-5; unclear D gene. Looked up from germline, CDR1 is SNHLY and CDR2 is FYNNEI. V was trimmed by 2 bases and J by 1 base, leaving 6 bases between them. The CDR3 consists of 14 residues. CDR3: CASSENQSNQPQHF. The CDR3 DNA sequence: TGTGCCAGCAGTGAAAATCAGAGCAATCAGCCCCAGCATTTT.

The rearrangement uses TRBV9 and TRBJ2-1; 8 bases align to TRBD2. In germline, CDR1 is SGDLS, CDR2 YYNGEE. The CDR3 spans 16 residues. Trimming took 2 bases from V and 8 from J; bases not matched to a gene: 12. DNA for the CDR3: TGTGCCAGCAGCGTCCGAGCGGGAGTCCTCCCCCATGAGCAGTTCTTC. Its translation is CASSVRAGVLPHEQFF.

CDR3 nucleotide sequence: TGTGCCAGCAGCTTCGGACAGCCCGGCTCTGGAAACACCATATATTTT. It is translated as CASSFGQPGSGNTIYF. The gene calls are TRBV11-2 and TRBJ1-3, with D tentatively TRBD1 (6 bases). Germline CDR1 SGHAT, CDR2 FQNNGV. This CDR3 is 16 amino acids long. Trimming left V 3 bases short and J 0 bases short, with 12 bases between.

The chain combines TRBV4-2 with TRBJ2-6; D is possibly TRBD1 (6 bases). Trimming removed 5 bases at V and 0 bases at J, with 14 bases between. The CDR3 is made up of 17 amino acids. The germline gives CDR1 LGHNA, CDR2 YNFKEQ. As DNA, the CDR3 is TGTGCCAGCAGCAAACAGGTACAGGGCTCTGGGGCCAACGTCCTGACTTTC. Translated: CASSKQVQGSGANVLTF.

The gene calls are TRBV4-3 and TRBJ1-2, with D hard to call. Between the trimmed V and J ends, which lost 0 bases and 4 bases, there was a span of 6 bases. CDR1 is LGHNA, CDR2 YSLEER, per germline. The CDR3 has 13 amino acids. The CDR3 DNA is TGCGCCAGCAGCCAAGATTTCAGCTATGGCTACACCTTC. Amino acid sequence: CASSQDFSYGYTF.

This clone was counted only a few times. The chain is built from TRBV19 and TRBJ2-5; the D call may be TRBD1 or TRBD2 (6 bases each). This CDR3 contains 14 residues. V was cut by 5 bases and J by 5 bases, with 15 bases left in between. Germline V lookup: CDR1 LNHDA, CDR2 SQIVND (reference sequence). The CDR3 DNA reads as TGTGCCAGTAGTGGAGGGACATTATCGGAGACCCAGTACTTC. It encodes CASSGGTLSETQYF.

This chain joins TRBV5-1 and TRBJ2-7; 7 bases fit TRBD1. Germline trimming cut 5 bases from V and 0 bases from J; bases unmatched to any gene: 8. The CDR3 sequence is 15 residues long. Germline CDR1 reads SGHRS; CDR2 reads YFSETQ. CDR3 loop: CASRFGQALSYEQYF. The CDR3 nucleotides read TGCGCCAGCAGGTTCGGACAGGCCCTCTCCTACGAGCAGTACTTC.

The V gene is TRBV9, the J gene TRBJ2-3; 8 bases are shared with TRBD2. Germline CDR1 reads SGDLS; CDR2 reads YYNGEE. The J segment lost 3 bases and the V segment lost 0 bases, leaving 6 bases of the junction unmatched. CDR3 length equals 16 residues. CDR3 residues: CASSVAGGPPTDTQYF. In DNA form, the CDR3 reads TGTGCCAGCAGCGTAGCGGGAGGGCCACCTACAGATACGCAGTATTTT.

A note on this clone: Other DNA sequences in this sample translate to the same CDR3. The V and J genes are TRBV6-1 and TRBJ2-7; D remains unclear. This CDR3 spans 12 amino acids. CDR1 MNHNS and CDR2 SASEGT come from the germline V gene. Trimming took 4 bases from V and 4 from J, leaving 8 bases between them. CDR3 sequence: CASSALGYEQYF. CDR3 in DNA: TGTGCCAGCAGTGCATTGGGGTACGAGCAGTACTTC.

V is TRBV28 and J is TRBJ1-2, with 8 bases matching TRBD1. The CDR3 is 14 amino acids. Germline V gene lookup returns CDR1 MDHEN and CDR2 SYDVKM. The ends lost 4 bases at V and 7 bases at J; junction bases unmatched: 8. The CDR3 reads CASSSPTGVSGYTF. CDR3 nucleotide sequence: TGTGCCAGCAGTTCCCCGACAGGGGTGAGTGGCTACACCTTC.

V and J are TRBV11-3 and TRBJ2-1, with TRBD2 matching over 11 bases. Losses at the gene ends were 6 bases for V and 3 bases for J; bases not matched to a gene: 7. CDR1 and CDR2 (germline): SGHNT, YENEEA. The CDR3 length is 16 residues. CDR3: CASSQGTSGGYNEQFF. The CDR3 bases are TGTGCCAGCAGTCAAGGTACTAGCGGGGGCTACAATGAGCAGTTCTTC.

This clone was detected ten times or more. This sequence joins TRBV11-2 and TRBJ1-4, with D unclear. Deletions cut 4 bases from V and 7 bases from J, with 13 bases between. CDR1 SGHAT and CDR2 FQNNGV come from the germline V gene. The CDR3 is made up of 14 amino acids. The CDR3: CASSSIRGFEKLFF. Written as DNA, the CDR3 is TGTGCCAGCAGCTCAATACGGGGTTTTGAAAAACTGTTTTTT.

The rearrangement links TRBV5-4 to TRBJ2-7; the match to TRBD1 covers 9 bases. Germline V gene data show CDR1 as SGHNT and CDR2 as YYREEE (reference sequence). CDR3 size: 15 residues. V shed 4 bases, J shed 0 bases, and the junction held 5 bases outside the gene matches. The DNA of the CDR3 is TGTGCCAGCAGCGCCCCGGACAGGGGCTCCTACGAGCAGTACTTC. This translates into CASSAPDRGSYEQYF. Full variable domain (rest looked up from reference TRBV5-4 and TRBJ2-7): ETGVTQSPTHLIKTRGQQVTLRCSSQSGHNTVSWYQQALGQGPQFIFQYYREEENGRGNFPPRFSGLQFPNYSSELNVNALELDDSALYLCASSAPDRGSYEQYFGPGTRLTVT.

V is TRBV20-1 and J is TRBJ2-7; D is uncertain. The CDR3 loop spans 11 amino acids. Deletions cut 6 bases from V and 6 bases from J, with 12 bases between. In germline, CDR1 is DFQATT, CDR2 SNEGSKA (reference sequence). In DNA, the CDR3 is TGCAGTGCGAAGTCAGGCTCCGAGCAGTACTTC. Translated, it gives CSAKSGSEQYF.

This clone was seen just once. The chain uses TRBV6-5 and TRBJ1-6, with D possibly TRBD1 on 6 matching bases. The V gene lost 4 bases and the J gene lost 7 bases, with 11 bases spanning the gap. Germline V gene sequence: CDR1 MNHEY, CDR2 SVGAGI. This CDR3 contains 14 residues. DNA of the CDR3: TGTGCCAGCAGTTCCGGACAGAAGAATTCACCCCTCCACTTT. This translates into CASSSGQKNSPLHF.

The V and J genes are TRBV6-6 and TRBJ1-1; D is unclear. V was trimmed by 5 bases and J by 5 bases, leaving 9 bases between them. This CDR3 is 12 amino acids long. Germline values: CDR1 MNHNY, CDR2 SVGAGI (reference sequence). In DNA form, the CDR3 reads TGTGCCAGCAGTGGGAGGAGGACTGAAGCTTTCTTT. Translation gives CASSGRRTEAFF.

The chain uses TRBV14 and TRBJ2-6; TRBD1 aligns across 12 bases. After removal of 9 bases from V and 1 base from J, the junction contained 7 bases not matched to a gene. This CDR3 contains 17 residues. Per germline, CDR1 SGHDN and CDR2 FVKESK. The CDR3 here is CASARDRGLSGANVLTF. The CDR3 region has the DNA TGTGCCAGTGCCCGGGACAGGGGGCTATCTGGGGCCAACGTCCTGACTTTC.

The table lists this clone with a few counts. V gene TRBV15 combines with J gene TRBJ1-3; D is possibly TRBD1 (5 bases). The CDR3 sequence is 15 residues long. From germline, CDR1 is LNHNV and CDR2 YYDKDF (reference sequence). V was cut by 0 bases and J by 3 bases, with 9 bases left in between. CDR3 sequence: CATSREVGLGNTIYF. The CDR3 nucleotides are TGTGCCACCAGCAGAGAAGTGGGGCTTGGAAACACCATATATTTT.

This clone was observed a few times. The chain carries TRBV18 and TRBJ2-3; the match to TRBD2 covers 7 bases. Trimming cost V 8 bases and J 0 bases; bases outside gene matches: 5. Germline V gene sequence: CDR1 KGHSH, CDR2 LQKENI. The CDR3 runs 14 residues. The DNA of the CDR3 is TGTGCCAGCCGAGCGGGACTGAGCACAGATACGCAGTATTTT. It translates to CASRAGLSTDTQYF.

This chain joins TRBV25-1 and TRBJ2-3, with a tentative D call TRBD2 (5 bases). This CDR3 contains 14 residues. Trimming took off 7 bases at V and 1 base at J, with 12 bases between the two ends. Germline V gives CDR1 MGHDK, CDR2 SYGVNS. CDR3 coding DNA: TGTGCCAGCACCGGTAGGAGGCGCACAGATACGCAGTATTTT. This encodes CASTGRRRTDTQYF.

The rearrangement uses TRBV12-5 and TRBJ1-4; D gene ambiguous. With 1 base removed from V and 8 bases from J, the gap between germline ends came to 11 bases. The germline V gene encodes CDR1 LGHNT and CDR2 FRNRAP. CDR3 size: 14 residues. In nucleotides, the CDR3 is TGTGCTAGTGGTTTGGGGGCCTCAAGGGAAAAACTGTTTTTT. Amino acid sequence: CASGLGASREKLFF.

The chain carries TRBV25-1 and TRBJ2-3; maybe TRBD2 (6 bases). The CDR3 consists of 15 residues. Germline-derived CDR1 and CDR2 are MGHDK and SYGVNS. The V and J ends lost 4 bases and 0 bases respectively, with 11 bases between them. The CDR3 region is CASSARDLSTDTQYF. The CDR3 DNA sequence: TGTGCCAGCAGTGCCCGGGACTTAAGCACAGATACGCAGTATTTT.

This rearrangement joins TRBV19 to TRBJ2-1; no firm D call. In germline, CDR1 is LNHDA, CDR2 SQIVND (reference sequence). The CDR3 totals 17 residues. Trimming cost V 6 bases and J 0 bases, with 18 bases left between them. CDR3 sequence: CASSRTTRSSSYNEQFF. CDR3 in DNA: TGTGCCAGTAGCCGTACGACCAGATCGAGCTCCTACAATGAGCAGTTCTTC.